What follows describes a single TCR beta chain. Its antigen remains unknown. The record originates from a study of shared clonotypes between healthy human individuals. Study-level points and caveats: Limitation of the genetic and exposure-history diversity represented came from the few donors.

Method: immunoSEQ multiplex PCR; TCRdb's copy keeps in-frame clones and lacks some. The sample includes 600,000 or so clones, about 95% seen only once; the top ten take over 0.1%. CD45RO negativity and positive selection for CCR7 defined naive CD8 cells, a population that excluded terminally differentiated effector memory CD45RA+ cells. The V gene lost 3 bases and the J gene lost 0 bases, with 1 base spanning the gap. Germline V gives CDR1 SGHRS, CDR2 YFSETQ. The CDR3 has 12 residues. This clonotype originated in a woman aged 30 to 39 in good health. Sample: naive CD8+ T cells sorted from blood. The V call is TRBV5-1, the J call TRBJ2-1; no firm D call. The CDR3 DNA reads TGCGCCAGCAGCTACTCCTACAATGAGCAGTTCTTC. This sequence encodes CASSYSYNEQFF.